Detailed here is one T cell receptor (beta chain). Antigen specificity is unknown. This entry is derived from a study of PD-1 blockade in classical Hodgkin lymphoma. The overall study: Nivolumab was administered to patients intravenously at 3 mg/kg every 2 weeks. Study-level points and caveats: Reports described newly diagnosed patients as having lower baseline TCR diversity than healthy donors. Complete responders showed a baseline diversity that resembled the diversity of newly diagnosed patients. Repertoire difference causes, possibly disease activity or prior therapy, remain undefined.

TCRdb's table, derived via immunoSEQ multiplex PCR, lists solely in-frame clones and lacks some. The data contain 57,000 or so clones, approximately 90% of them singletons. Each patient experienced a relapse that followed autologous stem cell transplantation, and brentuximab vedotin exposure varied. The CDR3 covers 14 residues. With 5 bases clipped from V and 4 bases from J, the junction kept 7 bases outside the gene matches. Germline CDR1 and CDR2: SGHNT and YENEEA. The sequence derives from a human donor with classical Hodgkin lymphoma. J is TRBJ2-5 and V is TRBV11-3; TRBD1 matches at 7 bases. The starting material was peripheral blood mononuclear cells (PBMCs), obtained at baseline. The CDR3 nucleotides read TGTGCCAGCAGCAGGGGCCCAGGGGGAGAGACCCAGTACTTC. This encodes CASSRGPGGETQYF.